One sample yielded the 30 T cell receptor beta chains listed below, sequenced in a study of blood T cell repertoires in COVID-19. Using immunoSEQ multiplex PCR, the repertoire was profiled, and TCRdb retains in-frame clones only, with some absent. The data contain some 400,000 clones, 90% to 95% of them singletons. Sequencing was done on a sample of PBMCs or T cells enriched from blood (not recorded which). These receptors were collected from a woman aged 40 to 55 who had been exposed to COVID-19.

The rearrangement joins TRBV6-5 to TRBJ1-2; D is perhaps TRBD1 (5 bases). Looked up from germline, CDR1 is MNHEY and CDR2 is SVGAGI. Deletions cut 7 bases from V and 8 bases from J, with 20 bases between. There are 14 residues in the CDR3. In DNA, the CDR3 is TGTGCCAGCATCTATGCGGGGGGAATGGACGGCTACACCTTC. Its translation: CASIYAGGMDGYTF.

The chain recombines TRBV6-5 with TRBJ1-3; weak D call: TRBD1 (6 bases). Germline loops: CDR1 MNHEY, CDR2 SVGAGI. The V end lost 0 bases, the J end lost 2 bases, and 8 bases lay between the germline ends. This CDR3 contains 15 residues. The CDR3 nucleotides are TGTGCCAGCAGTTACTCGCGGGGGCCTGGAAACACCATATATTTT. Protein: CASSYSRGPGNTIYF.

The rearrangement uses TRBV7-2 and TRBJ2-3; 9 nucleotides align to TRBD1. Losses at the gene ends were 6 bases for V and 2 bases for J; bases not matched to a gene: 9. Per germline, CDR1 SGHTA and CDR2 FQGNSA. The CDR3 consists of 16 residues. CDR3 region: CASSSRGQGLTDTQYF. Here the CDR3 DNA reads TGTGCCAGCAGTTCTCGCGGACAGGGGCTCACAGATACGCAGTATTTT.

Only one count was recorded for this clone. Other DNA sequences in this sample translate to the same CDR3. V usage is TRBV12-3 or TRBV12-4 and J usage is TRBJ1-1, with D possibly TRBD1 on 5 matching bases. The CDR3 is 13 residues long. The V and J ends lost 6 bases and 4 bases respectively, with 12 bases between them. CDR3: CASSRARGTEAFF. The CDR3 bases are TGTGCCAGCAGCAGGGCGCGGGGCACTGAAGCTTTCTTT.

The CDR3 coding sequence is TGTGCCATCAGTGAGAAGGGGATGAACAATCAGCCCCAGCATTTT. Protein sequence: CAISEKGMNNQPQHF. V usage is TRBV10-3 and J usage is TRBJ1-5, with D possibly matching TRBD1 (5 bases). In germline, CDR1 is ENHRY, CDR2 SYGVKD. The CDR3 consists of 15 residues. Between the trimmed V and J ends, which lost 2 bases and 3 bases, there was a span of 11 bases.

The rearrangement links TRBV9 to TRBJ2-2; TRBD2 matches at 8 bases. Trimming took 5 bases from V and 0 from J; bases not matched to a gene: 3. The germline V gene encodes CDR1 SGDLS and CDR2 YYNGEE. CDR3 size: 15 residues. The CDR3 bases are TGTGCCAGCAGACCGGGACTAGCGAACACCGGGGAGCTGTTTTTT. It codes for CASRPGLANTGELFF.

The chain is built from TRBV5-1 and TRBJ1-3; 7 bases fit TRBD1. This CDR3 comprises 16 residues. Trimming cost V 0 bases and J 0 bases; bases outside gene matches: 3. Germline-derived CDR1 and CDR2 are SGHRS and YFSETQ. As DNA, the CDR3 is TGCGCCAGCAGCTTGGAAGGGGGCGTCTCTGGAAACACCATATATTTT. Protein: CASSLEGGVSGNTIYF.

The sample holds a few counts of this clone. The sample has other DNA sequences that encode this CDR3 too. This rearrangement joins TRBV7-9 to TRBJ2-7; 14 nucleotides agree with TRBD2. The V and J ends lost 5 bases and 3 bases, in that order; junction bases with no gene match: 3. Germline loops: CDR1 SEHNR, CDR2 FQNEAQ (reference sequence). The CDR3 consists of 15 residues. CDR3 DNA: TGTGCCAGCAGCCTAGGGACTAGCGGGAGCTACGAGCAGTACTTC. Translated: CASSLGTSGSYEQYF. Drawing the rest from reference TRBV7-9 and TRBJ2-7, the complete variable domain is DTGVSQNPRHKITKRGQNVTFRCDPISEHNRLYWYRQTLGQGPEFLTYFQNEAQLEKSRLLSDRFSAERPKGSFSTLEIQRTEQGDSAMYLCASSLGTSGSYEQYFGPGTRLTVT.

Remarks on this clone: Other DNA sequences in this sample translate to the same CDR3. The rearrangement links TRBV18 to TRBJ1-1; possible D gene TRBD1, 5 bases. This CDR3 has 13 residues. With 4 bases removed from V and 0 bases from J, the gap between germline ends came to 6 bases. CDR1 is KGHSH, CDR2 LQKENI, per germline. CDR3: CASSQGVNTEAFF. DNA of the CDR3: TGTGCCAGCTCACAAGGGGTGAACACTGAAGCTTTCTTT.

The chain uses TRBV5-5 and TRBJ1-2; no clear D gene. Germline lookup yields CDR1 SGHKS and CDR2 YYEKEE (reference sequence). With 7 bases removed from V and 0 bases from J, the gap between germline ends came to 13 bases. The CDR3 loop spans 14 amino acids. The CDR3 spells CASGLSVANYGYTF. The DNA for the CDR3 is TGTGCCAGCGGTCTCTCAGTTGCTAACTATGGCTACACCTTC.

This chain links TRBV5-1 with TRBJ2-7; 10 nucleotides line up with TRBD2. Germline trimming cut 0 bases from V and 2 bases from J; bases unmatched to any gene: 5. This CDR3 region has 16 residues. The germline V gene has CDR1 SGHRS and CDR2 YFSETQ. The chain's CDR3 is CASSLEASGGAYEQYF. The CDR3 DNA follows: TGCGCCAGCAGCTTGGAGGCTAGCGGGGGTGCCTACGAGCAGTACTTC.

This chain connects TRBV4-2 to TRBJ2-1; tentatively, D is TRBD2 (5 bases). V was cut by 4 bases and J by 6 bases, with 10 bases left in between. The CDR3 is made up of 13 amino acids. The germline V gene has CDR1 LGHNA and CDR2 YNFKEQ. CDR3 sequence: CASSPGVGNEQFF. CDR3 sequence (DNA): TGTGCCAGCAGCCCCGGGGTGGGCAATGAGCAGTTCTTC.

The J gene is TRBJ1-1, the V gene TRBV11-2, with D uncertain. The ends were cut back, 5 bases at V and 0 bases at J, with 7 bases in the middle. Per germline, CDR1 SGHAT and CDR2 FQNNGV. The CDR3 contains 13 residues. For the CDR3, the DNA is TGTGCCAGCAGCCCGGTCATGAACACTGAAGCTTTCTTT. It codes for CASSPVMNTEAFF.

This clone was observed a handful of times. The chain combines TRBV5-5 with TRBJ1-1; 8 bases align to TRBD1. Trimming took 2 bases from V and 4 from J; bases not matched to a gene: 4. Germline CDR1 and CDR2: SGHKS and YYEKEE (reference sequence). The CDR3 has 14 amino acids. The CDR3 DNA sequence: TGTGCCAGCAGCTTTCAGGGGGCCATCACTGAAGCTTTCTTT. Amino acids: CASSFQGAITEAFF.

V gene TRBV7-3 combines with J gene TRBJ2-5; the D gene is possibly TRBD2 (6 bases). Germline CDR1 SGHTA, CDR2 FQGTGA. This CDR3 is built from 15 residues. The V gene lost 5 bases and the J gene lost 0 bases, with 13 bases spanning the gap. The CDR3 here is CASSPGGGDQETQYF. In DNA, the CDR3 is TGTGCCAGCAGCCCCGGGGGAGGAGACCAAGAGACCCAGTACTTC.

The chain recombines TRBV19 with TRBJ1-1; unclear D gene. V was clipped by 1 base and J by 8 bases, with 8 bases between them. The CDR3 has 12 residues. Germline lookup yields CDR1 LNHDA and CDR2 SQIVND (reference sequence). CDR3 residues: CASSIGGLEAFF. The CDR3 DNA is TGTGCCAGTAGTATAGGTGGCCTGGAAGCTTTCTTT.

J is TRBJ1-1 and V is TRBV19, with D possibly TRBD1 on 6 matching bases. Trimming cost V 7 bases and J 4 bases, with 19 bases left between them. Germline-derived CDR1 and CDR2 are LNHDA and SQIVND (reference sequence). CDR3 length: 15 amino acids. In DNA form, the CDR3 reads TGTGCCAGTACCCATAGTGTTAGAGGGGGCACTGAAGCTTTCTTT. It codes for CASTHSVRGGTEAFF.

V is TRBV7-2 and J is TRBJ1-6; 8 bases are shared with TRBD1. CDR3 length: 15 residues. V was clipped by 6 bases and J by 7 bases; unmatched bases: 8. CDR1 is SGHTA, CDR2 FQGNSA, per germline. The CDR3 protein is CASSSDRGKNSPLHF. DNA for the CDR3: TGTGCCAGCAGTTCCGACAGGGGAAAAAATTCACCCCTCCACTTT. Variable domain in full (rest from reference TRBV7-2 and TRBJ1-6): GAGVSQSPSNKVTEKGKDVELRCDPISGHTALYWYRQSLGQGLEFLIYFQGNSAPDKSGLPSDRFSAERTGGSVSTLTIQRTQQEDSAVYLCASSSDRGKNSPLHFGNGTRLTVT.

V usage is TRBV7-9 and J usage is TRBJ2-3; 10 nucleotides line up with TRBD2. J was trimmed by 2 bases and V by 0 bases; bases with no gene match: 2. Germline-derived CDR1 and CDR2 are SEHNR and FQNEAQ (reference sequence). The CDR3 extends over 16 amino acids. The CDR3 region has the DNA TGTGCCAGCAGCTTAGCTAGCGGGGGGAACACAGATACGCAGTATTTT. The encoded protein is CASSLASGGNTDTQYF.

This clone has just one count. V usage is TRBV5-4 and J usage is TRBJ1-6, with D perhaps matching TRBD1 (5 bases). The CDR3 is 15 amino acids. CDR1 is SGHNT and CDR2 is YYREEE in the germline V gene (reference sequence). V lost 3 bases and J lost 4, with 11 bases in between. CDR3 sequence: CASSSRGQYNSPLHF. The CDR3 DNA is TGTGCCAGCAGCTCAAGGGGCCAATATAATTCACCCCTCCACTTT. Looking up the rest from reference TRBV5-4 and TRBJ1-6 gives the full variable domain: ETGVTQSPTHLIKTRGQQVTLRCSSQSGHNTVSWYQQALGQGPQFIFQYYREEENGRGNFPPRFSGLQFPNYSSELNVNALELDDSALYLCASSSRGQYNSPLHFGNGTRLTVT.

The V and J genes are TRBV7-9 and TRBJ1-3; a weak D match, TRBD1 (5 bases). Deletions cut 3 bases from V and 4 bases from J, with 13 bases between. CDR3 length: 15 amino acids. Germline CDR1 and CDR2: SEHNR and FQNEAQ (reference sequence). The DNA of the CDR3 is TGTGCCAGCAGCTTTTTCGGGGGAATAGGAAACACCATATATTTT. The encoded protein is CASSFFGGIGNTIYF.

The V gene is TRBV24-1, the J gene TRBJ1-1; no clear D. Looked up from germline, CDR1 is KGHDR and CDR2 is SFDVKD. The CDR3 has 12 residues. V was pared by 8 bases and J by 1 base, with 7 bases between. In DNA form, the CDR3 reads TGTGCCACCACGGGTCAGAACACTGAAGCTTTCTTT. Residues: CATTGQNTEAFF.

The V and J genes are TRBV5-1 and TRBJ1-2; 10 bases line up with TRBD1. V gave up 3 bases and J gave up 6 bases; unmatched junction bases: 8. There are 15 residues in the CDR3. CDR1 and CDR2 (germline): SGHRS, YFSETQ. CDR3 coding DNA: TGCGCCAGCAGCTCTAGACAGGGGGCCAGGGATGGCTACACCTTC. Translating gives CASSSRQGARDGYTF.

This clone has just one count. The J gene is TRBJ2-2, the V gene TRBV24-1, with TRBD2 identical over 8 bases. The V segment lost 6 bases and the J segment 4 bases; nucleotides outside the gene matches: 6. This CDR3 is built from 15 residues. Germline V gives CDR1 KGHDR, CDR2 SFDVKD. The DNA for the CDR3 is TGTGCCACCAGTTCAGGCGGGGGGCTCACCGGGGAGCTGTTTTTT. This sequence encodes CATSSGGGLTGELFF.

This clone appeared a few times. V gene TRBV9 combines with J gene TRBJ1-3; D remains unclear. In germline, CDR1 is SGDLS, CDR2 YYNGEE. The CDR3 sequence is 15 residues long. V lost 5 bases, J lost 0 bases, and 12 bases lay in between. DNA for the CDR3: TGTGCCAGCAGTCCTTCGACTGTCTCTGGAAACACCATATATTTT. This sequence encodes CASSPSTVSGNTIYF.

This rearrangement joins TRBV7-3 to TRBJ2-3; 8 bases map to TRBD1. With 0 bases clipped from V and 5 bases from J, the junction kept 4 bases outside the gene matches. CDR1 and CDR2 from the germline V gene are SGHTA and FQGTGA. This CDR3 has 15 amino acids. CDR3 nucleotides: TGTGCCAGCAGCTTAACGCAGGGGGCGCAAGATACGCAGTATTTT. Translating it yields CASSLTQGAQDTQYF.

V usage is TRBV11-1 and J usage is TRBJ1-1, with TRBD1 matching 9 bases. V lost 5 bases and J lost 4; bases outside the gene matches: 5. The CDR3 length is 14 residues. In germline, CDR1 is SGHAT, CDR2 FQDESV (reference sequence). CDR3 protein: CASSQGQGATEAFF. The CDR3 DNA follows: TGTGCCAGCAGCCAGGGACAGGGTGCCACTGAAGCTTTCTTT.

The V call is TRBV12-2, the J call TRBJ2-3; the table's D call TRBD2 went unverified against the DNA. TRBV12-2 is given as a pseudogene. The CDR3 has 13 residues. The CDR3 DNA reads TGTGCCCCGAGGGGAGCGGGGGGGGATACGCAGTATTTT. This gives the protein CAPRGAGGDTQYF.

The rearrangement joins TRBV7-9 to TRBJ1-2, with 9 positions matching TRBD1. Germline loops: CDR1 SEHNR, CDR2 FQNEAQ (reference sequence). With 3 bases clipped from V and 4 bases from J, the junction kept 3 bases outside the gene matches. The CDR3 covers 14 residues. CDR3 DNA sequence: TGTGCCAGCAGCTTTACAGGGGGCACCTATGGCTACACCTTC. This translates into CASSFTGGTYGYTF.

The gene calls are TRBV27 and TRBJ1-5; no clear D gene. The CDR3 sequence is 13 residues long. Trimming removed 4 bases from V and 6 bases from J, with 10 bases in between. The V gene's germline CDR1 is MNHEY and CDR2 SMNVEV (reference sequence). CDR3 nucleotide sequence: TGTGCCAGCAGTTCAAAATTGGCTCAGCCCCAGCATTTT. As protein: CASSSKLAQPQHF.